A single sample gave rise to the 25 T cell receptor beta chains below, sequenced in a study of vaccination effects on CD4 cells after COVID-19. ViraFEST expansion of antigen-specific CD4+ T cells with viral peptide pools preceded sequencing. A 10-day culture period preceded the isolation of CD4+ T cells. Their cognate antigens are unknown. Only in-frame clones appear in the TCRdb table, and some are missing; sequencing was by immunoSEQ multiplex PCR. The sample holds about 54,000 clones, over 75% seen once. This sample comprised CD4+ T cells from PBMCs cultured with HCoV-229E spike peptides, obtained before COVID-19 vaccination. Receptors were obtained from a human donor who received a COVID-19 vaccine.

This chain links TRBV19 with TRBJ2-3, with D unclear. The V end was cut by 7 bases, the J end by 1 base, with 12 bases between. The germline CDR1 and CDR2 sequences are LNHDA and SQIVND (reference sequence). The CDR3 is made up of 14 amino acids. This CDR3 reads CASKQNRGTDTQYF. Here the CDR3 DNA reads TGTGCCAGTAAGCAGAATAGGGGCACAGATACGCAGTATTTT. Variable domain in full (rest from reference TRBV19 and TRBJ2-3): DGGITQSPKYLFRKEGQNVTLSCEQNLNHDAMYWYRQDPGQGLRLIYYSQIVNDFQKGDIAEGYSVSREKKESFPLTVTSAQKNPTAFYLCASKQNRGTDTQYFGPGTRLTVL.

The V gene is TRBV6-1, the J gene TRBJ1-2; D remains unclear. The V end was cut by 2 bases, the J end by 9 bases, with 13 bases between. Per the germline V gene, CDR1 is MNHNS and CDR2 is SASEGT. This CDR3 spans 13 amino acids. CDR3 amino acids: CASSENSGASYTF. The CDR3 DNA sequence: TGTGCCAGCAGTGAAAATAGTGGAGCAAGCTACACCTTC.

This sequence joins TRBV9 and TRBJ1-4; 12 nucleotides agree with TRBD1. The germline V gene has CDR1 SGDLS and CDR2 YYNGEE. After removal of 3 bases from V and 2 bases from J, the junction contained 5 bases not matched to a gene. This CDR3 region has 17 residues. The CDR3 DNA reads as TGTGCCAGCAGCGCTAGGGGACAGGGGGCGACTAATGAAAAACTGTTTTTT. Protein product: CASSARGQGATNEKLFF.

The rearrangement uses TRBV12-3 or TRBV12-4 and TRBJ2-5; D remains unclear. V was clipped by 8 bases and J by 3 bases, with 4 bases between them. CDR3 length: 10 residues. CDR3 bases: TGTGCCAGCGGGAAAGAGACCCAGTACTTC. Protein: CASGKETQYF.

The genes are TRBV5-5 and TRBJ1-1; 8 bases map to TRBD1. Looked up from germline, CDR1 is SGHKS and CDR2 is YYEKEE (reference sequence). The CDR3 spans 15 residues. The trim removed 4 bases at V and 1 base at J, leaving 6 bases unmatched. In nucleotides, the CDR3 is TGTGCCAGCAGCCCCTTAACAGGGGGGAACACTGAAGCTTTCTTT. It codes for CASSPLTGGNTEAFF.

Written as DNA, the CDR3 is TGCGCCAGCAGCTTGGGATCAAGTTCCCAAGATACGCAGTATTTT. Protein: CASSLGSSSQDTQYF. The chain is built from TRBV5-1 and TRBJ2-3; D is ambiguous. The germline V gene has CDR1 SGHRS and CDR2 YFSETQ. This CDR3 comprises 15 residues. V was clipped by 0 bases and J by 5 bases, with 13 bases between them. The full variable domain, with the rest looked up from reference TRBV5-1 and TRBJ2-3, is KAGVTQTPRYLIKTRGQQVTLSCSPISGHRSVSWYQQTPGQGLQFLFEYFSETQRNKGNFPGRFSGRQFSNSRSEMNVSTLELGDSALYLCASSLGSSSQDTQYFGPGTRLTVL.

The CDR3 region has the DNA TGTGCCAGCCCTATCGGGACAGGGGCGAGCACAGATACGCAGTATTTT. Its translation: CASPIGTGASTDTQYF. J is TRBJ2-3 and V is TRBV5-8; 10 bases align to TRBD1. Germline V gene data show CDR1 as SGHTS and CDR2 as YDEGEE. V lost 7 bases and J lost 0; bases outside the gene matches: 8. The CDR3 consists of 16 residues.

The DNA for the CDR3 is TGTGCCAGCAGCCGGAGGGGGACAGGGAAGGCCTACGAGCAGTACGTC. It yields the protein CASSRRGTGKAYEQYV. The rearrangement uses TRBV5-6 and TRBJ2-7, with 9 bases matching TRBD1. The length of the CDR3 is 16 residues. Unmatched junction bases numbered 10, after V lost 4 bases and J lost 2 bases. The V gene's germline CDR1 is SGHDT and CDR2 YYEEEE.

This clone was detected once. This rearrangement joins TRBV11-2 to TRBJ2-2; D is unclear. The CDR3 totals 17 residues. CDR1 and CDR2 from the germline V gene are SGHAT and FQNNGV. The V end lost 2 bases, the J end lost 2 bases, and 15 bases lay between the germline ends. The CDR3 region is CASSLRVYTVNTGELFF. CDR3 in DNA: TGTGCCAGCAGCTTAAGGGTCTATACAGTAAACACCGGGGAGCTGTTTTTT.

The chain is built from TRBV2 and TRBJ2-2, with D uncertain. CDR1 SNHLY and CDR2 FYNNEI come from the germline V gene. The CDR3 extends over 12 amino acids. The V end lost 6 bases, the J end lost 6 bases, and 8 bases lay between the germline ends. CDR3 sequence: CASSDMAGELFF. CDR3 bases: TGTGCCAGCAGCGACATGGCCGGGGAGCTGTTTTTT.

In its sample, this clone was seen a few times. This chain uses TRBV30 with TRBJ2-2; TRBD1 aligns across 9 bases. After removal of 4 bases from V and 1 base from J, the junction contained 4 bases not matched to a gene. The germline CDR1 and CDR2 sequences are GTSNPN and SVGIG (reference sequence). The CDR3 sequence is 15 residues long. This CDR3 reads CAWNPGQGNTGELFF. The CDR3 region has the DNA TGTGCCTGGAACCCGGGACAGGGGAACACCGGGGAGCTGTTTTTT.

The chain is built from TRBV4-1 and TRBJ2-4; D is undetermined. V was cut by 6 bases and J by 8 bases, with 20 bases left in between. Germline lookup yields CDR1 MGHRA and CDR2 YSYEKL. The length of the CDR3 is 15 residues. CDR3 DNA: TGCGCCAGCAGTCGTAGGGCCTCCGGCGAGGACATTCAGTACTTC. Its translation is CASSRRASGEDIQYF.

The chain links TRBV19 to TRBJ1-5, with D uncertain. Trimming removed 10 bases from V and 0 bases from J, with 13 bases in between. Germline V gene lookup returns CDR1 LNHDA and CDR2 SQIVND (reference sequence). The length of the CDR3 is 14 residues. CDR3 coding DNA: TGTGCCACCCTGGAGGAGCATAGCAATCAGCCCCAGCATTTT. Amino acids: CATLEEHSNQPQHF.

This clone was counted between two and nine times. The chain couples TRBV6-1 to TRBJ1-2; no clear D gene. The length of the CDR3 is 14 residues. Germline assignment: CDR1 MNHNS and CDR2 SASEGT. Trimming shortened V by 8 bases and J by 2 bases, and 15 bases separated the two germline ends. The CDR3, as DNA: TGTGCCAGCGGCGGGCGGGTATCCAACTATGGCTACACCTTC. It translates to CASGGRVSNYGYTF.

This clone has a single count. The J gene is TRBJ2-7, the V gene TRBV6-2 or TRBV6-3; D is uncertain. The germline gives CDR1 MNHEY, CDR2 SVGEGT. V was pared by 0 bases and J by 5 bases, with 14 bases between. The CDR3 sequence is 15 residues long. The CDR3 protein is CASSYSSRVWDEQYV. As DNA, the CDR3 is TGTGCCAGCAGTTACTCGAGTAGGGTGTGGGACGAGCAGTACGTC.

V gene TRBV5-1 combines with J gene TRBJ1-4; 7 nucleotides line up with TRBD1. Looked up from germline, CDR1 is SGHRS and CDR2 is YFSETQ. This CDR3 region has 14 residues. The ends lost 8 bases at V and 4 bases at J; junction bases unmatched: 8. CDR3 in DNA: TGCGCCAGTAAGATCGGACAGGATAATGAAAAACTGTTTTTT. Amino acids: CASKIGQDNEKLFF.

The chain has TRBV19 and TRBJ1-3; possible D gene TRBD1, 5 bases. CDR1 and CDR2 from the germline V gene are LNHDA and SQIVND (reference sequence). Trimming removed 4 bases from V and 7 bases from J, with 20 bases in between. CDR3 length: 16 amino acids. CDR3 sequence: CASSTTGGLSSNTIYF. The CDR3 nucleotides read TGTGCCAGTAGTACGACGGGGGGACTTTCATCGAACACCATATATTTT.

The CDR3 is CASSADTGQGYTF. The CDR3 DNA follows: TGCGCCAGCAGCGCCGATACGGGACAGGGCTACACCTTC. This chain joins TRBV5-1 and TRBJ1-2; 7 bases agree with TRBD1. Germline trimming cut 4 bases from V and 8 bases from J; bases unmatched to any gene: 8. Germline CDR1 SGHRS, CDR2 YFSETQ. This CDR3 contains 13 residues.

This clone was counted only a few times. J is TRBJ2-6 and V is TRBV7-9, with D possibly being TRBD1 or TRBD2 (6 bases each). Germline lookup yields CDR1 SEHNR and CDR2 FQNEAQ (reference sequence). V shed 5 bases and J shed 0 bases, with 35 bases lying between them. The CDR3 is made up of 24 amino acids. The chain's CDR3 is CASSSARGPPTQIRLYSGANVLTF. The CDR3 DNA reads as TGTGCCAGCAGCAGCGCCCGGGGGCCACCTACACAAATTCGACTCTACTCTGGGGCCAACGTCCTGACTTTC.

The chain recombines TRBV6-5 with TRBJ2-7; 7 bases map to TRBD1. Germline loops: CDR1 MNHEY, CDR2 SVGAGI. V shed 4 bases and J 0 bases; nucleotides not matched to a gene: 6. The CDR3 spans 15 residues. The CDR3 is CASSSEKGASYEQYV. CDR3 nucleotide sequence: TGTGCCAGCAGTTCTGAAAAGGGGGCCTCCTACGAGCAGTACGTC.

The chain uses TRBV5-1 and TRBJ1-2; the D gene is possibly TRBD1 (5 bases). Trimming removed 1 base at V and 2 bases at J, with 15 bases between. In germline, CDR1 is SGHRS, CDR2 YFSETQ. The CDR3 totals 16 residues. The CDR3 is CASSLYGGGMNYGYTF. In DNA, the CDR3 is TGCGCCAGCAGCTTGTACGGGGGGGGGATGAACTATGGCTACACCTTC.

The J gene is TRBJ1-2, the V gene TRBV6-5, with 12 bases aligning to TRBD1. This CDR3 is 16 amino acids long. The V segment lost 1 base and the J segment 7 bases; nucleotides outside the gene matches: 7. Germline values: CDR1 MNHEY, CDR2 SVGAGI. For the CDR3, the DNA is TGTGCCAGCAGTTACTTACCGGGACAGGGGGCGCCTGGCTACACCTTC. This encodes CASSYLPGQGAPGYTF.

CDR3 in amino acids: CASSLVPGGIDYGYTF. The CDR3 DNA reads TGTGCCAGCAGCTTAGTTCCTGGGGGAATTGACTATGGCTACACCTTC. J is TRBJ1-2 and V is TRBV11-2; TRBD1 might be the D (5 bases). The CDR3 loop spans 16 amino acids. V was trimmed by 1 base and J by 3 bases, leaving 15 bases between them. The germline V gene encodes CDR1 SGHAT and CDR2 FQNNGV. Full variable domain (outside the CDR3, taken from reference TRBV11-2 and TRBJ1-2): EAGVAQSPRYKIIEKRQSVAFWCNPISGHATLYWYQQILGQGPKLLIQFQNNGVVDDSQLPKDRFSAERLKGVDSTLKIQPAKLEDSAVYLCASSLVPGGIDYGYTFGSGTRLTVV.

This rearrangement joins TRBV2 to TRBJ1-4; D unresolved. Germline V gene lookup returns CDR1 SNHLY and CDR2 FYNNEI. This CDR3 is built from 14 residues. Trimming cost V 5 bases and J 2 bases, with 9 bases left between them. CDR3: CASSPRVTNEKLFF. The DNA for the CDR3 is TGTGCCAGCAGTCCCCGGGTCACTAATGAAAAACTGTTTTTT.

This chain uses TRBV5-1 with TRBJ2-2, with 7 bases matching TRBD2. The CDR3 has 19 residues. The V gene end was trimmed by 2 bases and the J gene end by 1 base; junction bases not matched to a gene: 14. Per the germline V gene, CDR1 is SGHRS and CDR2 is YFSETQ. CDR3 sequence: CASSFRGVPTRVNTGELFF. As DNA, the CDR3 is TGCGCCAGCAGCTTTCGGGGGGTGCCTACTAGGGTGAACACCGGGGAGCTGTTTTTT.